This entry lists 8 T cell receptor beta chains sequenced from one sample in a study of blood T cell repertoires in COVID-19. The protocol was immunoSEQ multiplex PCR, while the TCRdb copy is restricted to in-frame clones and leaves out a portion. The data show under 150,000 clones, roughly 81% seen once. The sequenced material came from peripheral blood. Receptors originate from a woman aged 45 to 65 with active or convalescent COVID-19.

The chain joins TRBV18 to TRBJ2-7; the D gene is possibly TRBD1 (5 bases). Germline CDR1 and CDR2: KGHSH and LQKENI. There are 15 residues in the CDR3. V shed 6 bases and J shed 1 base, with 16 bases lying between them. CDR3 residues: CASSGSQGASYEQYF. The CDR3 DNA reads as TGTGCCAGCTCCGGTTCTCAGGGTGCATCCTACGAGCAGTACTTC. Variable domain in full (rest from reference TRBV18 and TRBJ2-7): NAGVMQNPRHLVRRRGQEARLRCSPMKGHSHVYWYRQLPEEGLKFMVYLQKENIIDESGMPKERFSAEFPKEGPSILRIQQVVRGDSAAYFCASSGSQGASYEQYFGPGTRLTVT.

The chain recombines TRBV11-2 with TRBJ2-2, with 9 bases matching TRBD1. Germline CDR1 SGHAT, CDR2 FQNNGV. The CDR3 runs to 17 residues. The V and J ends lost 5 bases and 6 bases, in that order; junction bases with no gene match: 13. The CDR3 nucleotides are TGTGCCAGCAGCCCACGAGGGTGGACAGGGGTGGCCGGGGAGCTGTTTTTT. It translates to CASSPRGWTGVAGELFF.

The gene calls are TRBV5-6 and TRBJ1-2, with unresolved D. CDR1 and CDR2 from the germline V gene are SGHDT and YYEEEE. The CDR3 is 11 amino acids. V lost 5 bases to trimming and J lost 5 bases, with 7 bases between them. CDR3 residues: CASRRDYGYTF. For the CDR3, the DNA is TGTGCCAGCAGGAGGGATTATGGCTACACCTTC.

In this sample, this clone turned up once. The chain has TRBV7-3 and TRBJ2-2; 7 bases line up with TRBD1. V dropped 6 bases and J dropped 1; count of bases not matched to a gene: 2. This CDR3 is 14 amino acids long. Germline V gene lookup returns CDR1 SGHTA and CDR2 FQGTGA. The CDR3, as DNA: TGTGCCAGCAGTAGGACAGGGAACACCGGGGAGCTGTTTTTT. It yields the protein CASSRTGNTGELFF. The full variable domain, rest sourced from reference TRBV7-3 and TRBJ2-2, is GAGVSQTPSNKVTEKGKYVELRCDPISGHTALYWYRQSLGQGPEFLIYFQGTGAADDSGLPNDRFFAVRPEGSVSTLKIQRTERGDSAVYLCASSRTGNTGELFFGEGSRLTVL.

The gene calls are TRBV5-8 and TRBJ2-7; 8 nucleotides align to TRBD2. Germline CDR1 is SGHTS and CDR2 is YDEGEE. The V and J ends lost 4 bases and 3 bases, in that order; junction bases with no gene match: 6. The CDR3 is 14 residues long. In DNA, the CDR3 is TGTGCCAGCAGCCCCCCGGGGGGGAGCTACGAGCAGTACTTC. Residues: CASSPPGGSYEQYF.

This clone was seen only a few times. The chain recombines TRBV9 with TRBJ2-7; tentatively, D is TRBD2 (5 bases). This CDR3 is 14 amino acids long. The ends were cut back, 0 bases at V and 2 bases at J, with 9 bases in the middle. Germline values: CDR1 SGDLS, CDR2 YYNGEE. The CDR3 coding sequence is TGTGCCAGCAGCGTAGGCGACGGGACCTACGAGCAGTACTTC. Amino acid sequence: CASSVGDGTYEQYF.

The chain has TRBV6-6 and TRBJ2-1; TRBD1 matches 12 bases. The CDR3 loop spans 16 amino acids. V shed 6 bases, J shed 9 bases, and the junction held 12 bases outside the gene matches. CDR1 MNHNY and CDR2 SVGAGI come from the germline V gene (reference sequence). CDR3 coding DNA: TGTGCCAGCAGACCATGGGACAGGGGGCTATTGAGTGAGCAGTTCTTC. Its protein product is CASRPWDRGLLSEQFF.

The chain combines TRBV28 with TRBJ1-2; TRBD1 agrees at 10 bases. V shed 6 bases and J 6 bases; nucleotides not matched to a gene: 7. Germline loops: CDR1 MDHEN, CDR2 SYDVKM. This CDR3 spans 14 amino acids. CDR3 sequence (DNA): TGTGCCAGCAGAGACAGGGGGCGATTGGATGGCTACACCTTC. Translated, it gives CASRDRGRLDGYTF.